This T cell receptor (beta chain) was sequenced for a study of PD-L1 blockade in urothelial cancer. In the study overall: Administration of atezolizumab to patients began around 2014, at 1,200 mg intravenously every 3 weeks.

The CDR3 runs 14 residues. V dropped 0 bases and J dropped 6 bases, with 12 bases sitting between them. Germline-derived CDR1 and CDR2 are MNHEY and SMNVEV (reference sequence). The protocol was immunoSEQ multiplex PCR, while the TCRdb copy is restricted to in-frame clones and leaves out a portion. This sample has about 120,000 clones, with about 82% found just once. The time point here: peripheral blood 6 weeks after treatment start. The sample was PBMCs, taken around atezolizumab (anti-PD-L1) treatment. The origin of this receptor is a middle-aged man with urothelial cancer. This chain joins TRBV27 and TRBJ2-7; D remains ambiguous. In DNA, the CDR3 is TGTGCCAGCAGTTTATCTGTCAATCCCAGCGAGCAGTACTTC. It codes for CASSLSVNPSEQYF.